These T cell receptor beta chains were read from a single sample in a study of blood T cell repertoires in COVID-19. The table came from immunoSEQ multiplex PCR; TCRdb's copy has only in-frame clones and leaves some out. The data contain 150,000 to 200,000 clones, approximately 88% of them singletons. The sequenced material came from peripheral blood. These receptors were collected from a woman aged 40 to 50 with COVID-19, enrolled during active disease. Both conserved end residues are part of each CDR3. The D gene is left open where the match is weak.

j_call v_call d_call cdr3_nt cdr3_aa
TRBJ2-4 TRBV20-1 NA TGCAGTGCTAGTCGCGGGCAATTAACCAAAAACATTCAGTACTTC CSASRGQLTKNIQYF
TRBJ2-6 TRBV6-1 TRBD1 TGTGCCAGCAGTGAATTAACCGGACAGGGGCCCTCTGGGGCCAACGTCCTGACTTTC CASSELTGQGPSGANVLTF
TRBJ2-1 TRBV4-1 TRBD2 TGCGCCAGCAGCCAACTCCCACTAGCGTCCGATGAGCAGTTCTTC CASSQLPLASDEQFF
TRBJ2-7 TRBV2 NA TGTGCCAGCAGTGAGGCGGGGTGGAGCTCCTACGAGCAGTACTTC CASSEAGWSSYEQYF
TRBJ2-1 TRBV27 TRBD1 TGTGCCAGCAGTTTCGGGACAGGACCCTACAATGAGCAGTTCTTC CASSFGTGPYNEQFF
TRBJ2-3 TRBV2 NA TGTGCCAGCAGTCTCCGGGGGAGCACAGATACGCAGTATTTT CASSLRGSTDTQYF
TRBJ1-1 TRBV5-1 NA TGCGCCAGCAGCCCTATGGCAGGGGTAAGCACTGAAGCTTTCTTT CASSPMAGVSTEAFF
TRBJ2-2 TRBV19 TRBD1 TGTGCCAGTACTAGGACAGGGGAGGCCAGCACCGGGGAGCTGTTTTTT CASTRTGEASTGELFF
TRBJ1-1 TRBV9 NA TGTGCCAGCAGCCGGACAGCGAACACTGAAGCTTTCTTT CASSRTANTEAFF
TRBJ2-7 TRBV3-1/TRBV3-2 TRBD1 TGTGCCAGCAGCCGCGGGACAGGGTTCTACGAGCAGTACTTC CASSRGTGFYEQYF